This TCR beta chain was retrieved from a study of shared clonotypes between healthy human individuals. About the research overall: Donor ages ranged 18 to 49 years: a couple of women, a few men. Findings and caveats of the study: Estimated richness was generally greater in naive than memory subsets.

A CD45RA+ naive subset and a CD45RA-negative memory subset were split from CD4+ cells. On this clone itself: No antigen is known for it.

Generated by immunoSEQ multiplex PCR, the TCRdb table keeps only in-frame clones and is missing some. The table shows around 2.3 million clones, with nearly 97% occurring only once. V gave up 3 bases and J gave up 2 bases, with 10 bases separating them. The CDR3 loop spans 14 amino acids. The germline CDR1 and CDR2 sequences are SGHRS and YFSETQ. This TCR was sampled from a man aged 18-30 years in good health. The sequenced sample consisted of naive CD4+ T cells sorted from blood. Subset specified: CD45RA+ positively selected. The chain recombines TRBV5-1 with TRBJ2-3, with D possibly being TRBD1 or TRBD2 (5 bases each). CDR3 in amino acids: CASSSGTLTDTQYF. The CDR3 DNA is TGCGCCAGCAGCTCAGGGACGCTCACAGATACGCAGTATTTT. The full variable domain, completed using reference TRBV5-1 and TRBJ2-3, is KAGVTQTPRYLIKTRGQQVTLSCSPISGHRSVSWYQQTPGQGLQFLFEYFSETQRNKGNFPGRFSGRQFSNSRSEMNVSTLELGDSALYLCASSSGTLTDTQYFGPGTRLTVL.